This T cell receptor beta chain was sequenced during a study of blood T cell repertoires in COVID-19. Across the whole study: The origin of the acute and convalescent COVID-19 samples was the United States, Italy and Spain. T cells, B-cell-depleted T cells, or PBMCs provided the cDNA or gDNA that served as material.

This clone occurred once. The CDR3 contains 17 residues. With 4 bases clipped from V and 6 bases from J, the junction kept 12 bases outside the gene matches. The germline CDR1 and CDR2 sequences are KGHDR and SFDVKD. In the authors' methods: The assay estimated nucleated cells by amplifying reference gene primers. Profiled with immunoSEQ multiplex PCR; TCRdb holds only in-frame clones, not every one. V, J and clone size were drawn from that table, and D and trimming were deduced from the DNA. The table includes 95,000 to 150,000 clones, approximately 70% detected once. This rearrangement joins TRBV24-1 to TRBJ2-1, with 9 bases identical to TRBD1. The receptor was derived from a human donor with acute or convalescent COVID-19. The donor label of this sample is uncertain. The specimen sequenced was peripheral blood. The CDR3 protein is CATSEPSGQGIINEQFF. In DNA, the CDR3 is TGTGCCACCAGTGAACCCTCTGGACAGGGGATTATCAATGAGCAGTTCTTC.